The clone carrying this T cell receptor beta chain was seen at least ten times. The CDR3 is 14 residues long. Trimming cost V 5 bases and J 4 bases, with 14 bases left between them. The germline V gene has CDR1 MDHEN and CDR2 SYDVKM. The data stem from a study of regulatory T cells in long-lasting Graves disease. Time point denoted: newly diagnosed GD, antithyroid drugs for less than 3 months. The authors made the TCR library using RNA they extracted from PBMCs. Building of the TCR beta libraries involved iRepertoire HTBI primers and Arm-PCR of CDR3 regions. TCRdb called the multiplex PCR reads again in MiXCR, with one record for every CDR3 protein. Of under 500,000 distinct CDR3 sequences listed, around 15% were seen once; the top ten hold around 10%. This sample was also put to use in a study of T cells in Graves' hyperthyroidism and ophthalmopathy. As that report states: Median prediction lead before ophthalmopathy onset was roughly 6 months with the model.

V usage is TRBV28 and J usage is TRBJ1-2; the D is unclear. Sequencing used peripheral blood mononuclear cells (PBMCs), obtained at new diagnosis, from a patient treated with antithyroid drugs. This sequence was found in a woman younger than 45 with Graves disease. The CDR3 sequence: CASSKGLLTYGYTF. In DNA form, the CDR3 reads TGTGCCAGCAGTAAGGGTTTGCTTACCTATGGCTACACCTTC.